The source of this T cell receptor (beta chain) is a study of cytomegalovirus exposure and HLA in healthy donors. The germline V gene encodes CDR1 ENHRY and CDR2 SYGVKD. Unmatched junction bases numbered 5, after V lost 0 bases and J lost 5 bases. This CDR3 comprises 16 residues. Sequencing used immunoSEQ multiplex PCR; TCRdb keeps in-frame clones, though not all of them. The sample gives about 200,000 clones, 80% to 90% of which show up once; roughly 3% is in the top ten. The sequenced material came from PBMCs. The chain uses TRBV10-3 and TRBJ1-5; 9 bases line up with TRBD1. The TCR was taken from a woman between 18 and 29 years old in good health and CMV-seronegative. For the CDR3, the DNA is TGTGCCATCAGTGAGTCCGGGACAGGGTTCGATCAGCCCCAGCATTTT. The encoded protein is CAISESGTGFDQPQHF.